The 23 T cell receptor beta chains presented below share a single source sample, sequenced in a study of cytomegalovirus exposure and HLA in healthy donors. PCR amplification relied on 60 Vbeta primers (plus 13 Jbeta primers). TCRdb's table, derived via immunoSEQ multiplex PCR, lists solely in-frame clones and lacks some. Seen here are under 80,000 clones, 60% to 80% observed once, and the top ten hold 5.5% to 8.5%. Material: PBMCs. The source is a woman aged 35 to 49 in good health and CMV-seronegative.

The V gene is TRBV5-1, the J gene TRBJ2-3; 8 positions agree with TRBD1. The germline V gene encodes CDR1 SGHRS and CDR2 YFSETQ. J was trimmed by 3 bases and V by 0 bases; bases with no gene match: 3. The CDR3 is made up of 15 amino acids. The CDR3: CASSLVDRDTDTQYF. The CDR3 coding sequence is TGCGCCAGCAGCTTGGTGGACAGGGATACAGATACGCAGTATTTT.

V usage is TRBV6-1 and J usage is TRBJ1-2; TRBD1 agrees at 11 bases. This CDR3 spans 14 amino acids. Germline lookup yields CDR1 MNHNS and CDR2 SASEGT. V was clipped by 6 bases and J by 7 bases; unmatched bases: 7. The CDR3 DNA is TGTGCCAGCAGAGAAACCGGGACAGGGGGTGGCTACACCTTC. Translation: CASRETGTGGGYTF.

The table lists this clone with a few counts. This chain links TRBV2 with TRBJ1-5; 12 bases are shared with TRBD1. Trimming took 6 bases from V and 7 from J; bases not matched to a gene: 7. The CDR3 runs 15 residues. Germline CDR1 and CDR2: SNHLY and FYNNEI. The CDR3 bases are TGTGCCAGCAGCGGGGACAGGGGGCTGGGGCAGCCCCAGCATTTT. This sequence encodes CASSGDRGLGQPQHF.

This clone was observed a single time. The V and J genes are TRBV9 and TRBJ1-1; D not certain. This CDR3 is built from 14 residues. The germline V and J ends were trimmed by 2 bases and 2 bases, with 10 bases remaining between them. Germline lookup yields CDR1 SGDLS and CDR2 YYNGEE. Here the CDR3 DNA reads TGTGCCAGCAGCGTTACAGCCTCTAACACTGAAGCTTTCTTT. Protein sequence: CASSVTASNTEAFF.

The rearrangement uses TRBV4-1 and TRBJ1-1; D perhaps matches TRBD1 (5 bases). V lost 4 bases to trimming and J lost 5 bases, with 14 bases between them. Germline-derived CDR1 and CDR2 are MGHRA and YSYEKL. The CDR3 has 14 residues. As DNA, the CDR3 is TGCGCCAGCAGCCCCGTAGGGGTTCGGACTGAAGCTTTCTTT. This codes for CASSPVGVRTEAFF.

This chain uses TRBV13 with TRBJ2-1; 11 nucleotides line up with TRBD1. The length of the CDR3 is 15 residues. Germline trimming cut 5 bases from V and 10 bases from J; bases unmatched to any gene: 10. Germline V gene lookup returns CDR1 PRHDT and CDR2 FYEKMQ (reference sequence). The CDR3 loop reads CASSPRTGGSGEQFF. In nucleotides, the CDR3 is TGTGCCAGCAGCCCCCGGACAGGGGGCAGCGGGGAGCAGTTCTTC.

This sequence joins TRBV15 and TRBJ2-7; 11 bases fit TRBD1. Germline CDR1 and CDR2: LNHNV and YYDKDF (reference sequence). The CDR3 contains 17 residues. The ends lost 2 bases at V and 5 bases at J; junction bases unmatched: 11. CDR3 region: CATSRNGLGTGGNEQYF. CDR3 nucleotide sequence: TGTGCCACCAGCAGAAATGGGTTGGGGACAGGGGGAAACGAGCAGTACTTC.

J is TRBJ1-1 and V is TRBV6-4, with a weak D call TRBD1 (6 bases). Trimming pared 5 bases from V and 7 bases from J, leaving 14 bases between. The length of the CDR3 is 13 residues. CDR1 is MRHNA and CDR2 is SNTAGT in the germline V gene. CDR3 sequence (DNA): TGTGCCAGCAGTTACTATGGACAGCGTGAAGCTTTCTTT. Protein product: CASSYYGQREAFF.

The CDR3 loop reads CAILSGTSGEETQYF. The DNA for the CDR3 is TGTGCCATACTTTCCGGGACTAGCGGGGAAGAGACCCAGTACTTC. This chain joins TRBV2 and TRBJ2-5; TRBD2 matches at 13 bases. The trim removed 10 bases at V and 3 bases at J, leaving 8 bases unmatched. CDR1 is SNHLY and CDR2 is FYNNEI in the germline V gene. This CDR3 comprises 15 residues.

This clone was seen more than once but under ten times. The rearrangement joins TRBV19 to TRBJ1-6, with 7 bases matching TRBD1. The CDR3 sequence is 16 residues long. The J segment lost 5 bases and the V segment lost 5 bases, leaving 9 bases of the junction unmatched. Germline CDR1 LNHDA, CDR2 SQIVND (reference sequence). CDR3: CASSVLQGSNNSPLHF. CDR3 sequence (DNA): TGTGCCAGTAGTGTCCTACAGGGGAGCAATAATTCACCCCTCCACTTT. The full variable domain, with the rest looked up from reference TRBV19 and TRBJ1-6, is DGGITQSPKYLFRKEGQNVTLSCEQNLNHDAMYWYRQDPGQGLRLIYYSQIVNDFQKGDIAEGYSVSREKKESFPLTVTSAQKNPTAFYLCASSVLQGSNNSPLHFGNGTRLTVT.

This clone is medium-sized (0.01 to 0.1%) in the sample. The chain couples TRBV25-1 to TRBJ1-1; D unclear. Germline assignment: CDR1 MGHDK and CDR2 SYGVNS. Trimming removed 0 bases from V and 3 bases from J, with 11 bases in between. CDR3 length equals 15 residues. The CDR3 spells CASSEYGGGDTEAFF. The CDR3 coding sequence is TGTGCCAGCAGTGAATACGGAGGAGGAGACACTGAAGCTTTCTTT.

This chain joins TRBV11-2 and TRBJ1-1; D perhaps matches TRBD1 (6 bases). The CDR3 extends over 14 amino acids. Trimming removed 5 bases from V and 4 bases from J, with 14 bases in between. Germline assignment: CDR1 SGHAT and CDR2 FQNNGV. This CDR3 is CASSDGQSLTEAFF. The CDR3 DNA reads TGTGCCAGCAGCGACGGACAGTCACTCACTGAAGCTTTCTTT.

The chain links TRBV7-2 to TRBJ1-2; perhaps TRBD1 as D (5 bases). The CDR3 is made up of 15 amino acids. The ends were cut back, 1 base at V and 4 bases at J, with 13 bases in the middle. Germline loops: CDR1 SGHTA, CDR2 FQGNSA. The CDR3 sequence is CASSLVGGAAYGYTF. The DNA of the CDR3 is TGTGCCAGCAGCTTAGTGGGAGGGGCAGCCTATGGCTACACCTTC.

The CDR3 reads CASSLGLAGDGEQFF. In DNA form, the CDR3 reads TGCGCCAGCAGCTTGGGGCTAGCGGGAGATGGTGAGCAGTTCTTC. This chain connects TRBV5-1 to TRBJ2-1, with 10 bases lining up with TRBD2. Looked up from germline, CDR1 is SGHRS and CDR2 is YFSETQ. There are 15 residues in the CDR3. V shed 0 bases and J 9 bases; nucleotides not matched to a gene: 6.

The chain carries TRBV6-1 and TRBJ2-3; 8 bases line up with TRBD1. The CDR3 spans 15 residues. The junction had 3 bases not matched to a gene; V was cut back by 0 bases and J by 4 bases. CDR1 and CDR2 from the germline V gene are MNHNS and SASEGT. The CDR3 spells CASSEAAGGADTQYF. The CDR3 bases are TGTGCCAGCAGTGAAGCCGCAGGGGGCGCAGATACGCAGTATTTT.

This chain joins TRBV9 and TRBJ2-2, with D maybe TRBD1 (6 bases). V lost 7 bases and J 1 base, leaving 23 bases between the germline ends. From germline, CDR1 is SGDLS and CDR2 YYNGEE. This CDR3 comprises 18 residues. The CDR3 reads CASLFTAPGHLNTGELFF. In DNA form, the CDR3 reads TGTGCCAGCTTATTCACCGCTCCGGGACACCTGAACACCGGGGAGCTGTTTTTT.

The chain uses TRBV11-1 and TRBJ2-5, with 9 positions matching TRBD2. V gave up 8 bases and J gave up 2 bases; unmatched junction bases: 3. Germline CDR1 reads SGHAT; CDR2 reads FQDESV (reference sequence). CDR3 length equals 13 residues. DNA of the CDR3: TGTGCCAGCGGGCGGGGGGGACAAGAGACCCAGTACTTC. This gives the protein CASGRGGQETQYF. Drawing the rest from reference TRBV11-1 and TRBJ2-5, the complete variable domain is EAEVAQSPRYKITEKSQAVAFWCDPISGHATLYWYRQILGQGPELLVQFQDESVVDDSQLPKDRFSAERLKGVDSTLKIQPAELGDSAMYLCASGRGGQETQYFGPGTRLLVL.

The chain joins TRBV6-4 to TRBJ2-7, with D perhaps matching TRBD2 (6 bases). V lost 2 bases and J lost 2, with 13 bases in between. The V gene's germline CDR1 is MRHNA and CDR2 SNTAGT. This CDR3 contains 15 residues. CDR3 in DNA: TGTGCCAGCAGTGACGAGAAGGAGGGAACCTACGAGCAGTACTTC. It is translated as CASSDEKEGTYEQYF.

CDR3 sequence reads: CASSLAGGPPTQYF. Here the CDR3 DNA reads TGTGCCAGCAGTCTAGCGGGGGGGCCCCCGACCCAGTACTTC. The chain carries TRBV7-9 and TRBJ2-5, with TRBD2 matching over 12 bases. J gave up 7 bases and V 6 bases, and 6 bases lay outside the gene matches. Germline CDR1 and CDR2: SEHNR and FQNEAQ (reference sequence). The CDR3 loop spans 14 amino acids.

The V call is TRBV5-1, the J call TRBJ1-1; TRBD1 matches 7 bases. This CDR3 has 14 residues. The V gene end was trimmed by 4 bases and the J gene end by 5 bases; junction bases not matched to a gene: 8. CDR1 is SGHRS and CDR2 is YFSETQ in the germline V gene. The CDR3, as DNA: TGCGCCAGCAGCATGACAGGGTGGGGTACTGAAGCTTTCTTT. This codes for CASSMTGWGTEAFF.

The chain recombines TRBV7-2 with TRBJ2-1, with 13 bases identical to TRBD2. This CDR3 spans 14 amino acids. Germline V gives CDR1 SGHTA, CDR2 FQGNSA. V lost 5 bases to trimming and J lost 9 bases; unmatched junction nucleotides: 4. CDR3 DNA: TGTGCCAGCAGCGGACTAGCGGGAGTCATTGAGCAGTTCTTC. It is translated as CASSGLAGVIEQFF.

In nucleotides, the CDR3 is TGTGCCAGCAGCTTAATGGGAGCCTACAATGAGCAGTTCTTC. Amino acid sequence: CASSLMGAYNEQFF. The chain is built from TRBV7-9 and TRBJ2-1; D possibly corresponds to TRBD2 (5 bases). From germline, CDR1 is SEHNR and CDR2 FQNEAQ (reference sequence). Trimming cost V 2 bases and J 2 bases, with 7 bases left between them. The CDR3 runs to 14 residues. The full variable domain, its missing parts supplied by reference TRBV7-9 and TRBJ2-1, is DTGVSQNPRHKITKRGQNVTFRCDPISEHNRLYWYRQTLGQGPEFLTYFQNEAQLEKSRLLSDRFSAERPKGSFSTLEIQRTEQGDSAMYLCASSLMGAYNEQFFGPGTRLTVL.

This clone was seen only a few times. The chain uses TRBV2 and TRBJ1-3; possible D gene TRBD1, 5 bases. Germline V gene data show CDR1 as SNHLY and CDR2 as FYNNEI. The CDR3 has 14 amino acids. V shed 7 bases and J shed 3 bases, with 13 bases lying between them. As DNA, the CDR3 is TGTGCCAGCAATGGGGGGAATTTTGGAAACACCATATATTTT. Its protein product is CASNGGNFGNTIYF.